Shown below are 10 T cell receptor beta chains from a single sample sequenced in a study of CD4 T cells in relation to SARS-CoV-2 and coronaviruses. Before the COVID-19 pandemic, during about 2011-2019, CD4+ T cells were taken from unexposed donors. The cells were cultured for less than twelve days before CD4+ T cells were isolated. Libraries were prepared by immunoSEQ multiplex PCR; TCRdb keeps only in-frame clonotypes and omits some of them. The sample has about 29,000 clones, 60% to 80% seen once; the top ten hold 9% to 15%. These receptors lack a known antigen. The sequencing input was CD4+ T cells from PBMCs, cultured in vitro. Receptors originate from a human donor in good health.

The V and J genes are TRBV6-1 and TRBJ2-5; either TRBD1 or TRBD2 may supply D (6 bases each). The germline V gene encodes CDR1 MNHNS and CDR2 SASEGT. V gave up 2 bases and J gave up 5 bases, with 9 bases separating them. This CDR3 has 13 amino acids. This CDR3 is CASSERGRETQYF. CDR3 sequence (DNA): TGTGCCAGCAGTGAACGGGGGCGGGAGACCCAGTACTTC.

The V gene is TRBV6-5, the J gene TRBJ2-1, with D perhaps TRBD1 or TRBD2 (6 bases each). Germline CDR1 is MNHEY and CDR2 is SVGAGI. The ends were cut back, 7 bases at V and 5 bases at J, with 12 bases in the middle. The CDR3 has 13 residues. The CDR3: CASTRGPNNEQFF. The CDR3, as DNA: TGTGCCAGCACTCGGGGGCCAAACAATGAGCAGTTCTTC.

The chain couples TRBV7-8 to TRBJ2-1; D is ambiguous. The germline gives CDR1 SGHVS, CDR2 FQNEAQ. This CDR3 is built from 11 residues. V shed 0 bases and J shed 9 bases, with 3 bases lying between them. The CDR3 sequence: CASSLASEQFF. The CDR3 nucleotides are TGTGCCAGCAGCTTAGCCAGTGAGCAGTTCTTC.

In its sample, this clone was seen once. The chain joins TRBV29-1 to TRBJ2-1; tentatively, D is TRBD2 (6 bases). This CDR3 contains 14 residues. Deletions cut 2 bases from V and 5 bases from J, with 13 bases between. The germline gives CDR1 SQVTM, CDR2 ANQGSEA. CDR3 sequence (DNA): TGCAGCGTTGAATGGTGGCGGGGAAACAATGAGCAGTTCTTC. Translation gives CSVEWWRGNNEQFF.

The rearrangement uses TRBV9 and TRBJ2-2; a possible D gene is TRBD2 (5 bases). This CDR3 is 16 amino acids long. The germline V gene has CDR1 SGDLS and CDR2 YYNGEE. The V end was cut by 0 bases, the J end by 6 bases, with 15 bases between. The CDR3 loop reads CASSVEVGVVAGELFF. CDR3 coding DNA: TGTGCCAGCAGCGTAGAGGTGGGAGTGGTCGCCGGGGAGCTGTTTTTT. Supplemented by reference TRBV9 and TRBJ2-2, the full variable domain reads DSGVTQTPKHLITATGQRVTLRCSPRSGDLSVYWYQQSLDQGLQFLIQYYNGEERAKGNILERFSAQQFPDLHSELNLSSLELGDSALYFCASSVEVGVVAGELFFGEGSRLTVL.

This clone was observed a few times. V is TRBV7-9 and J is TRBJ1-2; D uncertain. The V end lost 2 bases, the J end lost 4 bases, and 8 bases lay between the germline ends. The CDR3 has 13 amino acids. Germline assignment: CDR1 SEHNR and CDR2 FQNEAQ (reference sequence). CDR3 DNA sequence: TGTGCCAGCAGCTTAAGTCTGTCCTATGGCTACACCTTC. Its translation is CASSLSLSYGYTF.

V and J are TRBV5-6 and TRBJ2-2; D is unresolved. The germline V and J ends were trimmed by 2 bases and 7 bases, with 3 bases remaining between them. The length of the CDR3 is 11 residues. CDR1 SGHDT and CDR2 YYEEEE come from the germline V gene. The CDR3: CASSFHGELFF. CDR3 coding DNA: TGTGCCAGCAGCTTTCACGGGGAGCTGTTTTTT.

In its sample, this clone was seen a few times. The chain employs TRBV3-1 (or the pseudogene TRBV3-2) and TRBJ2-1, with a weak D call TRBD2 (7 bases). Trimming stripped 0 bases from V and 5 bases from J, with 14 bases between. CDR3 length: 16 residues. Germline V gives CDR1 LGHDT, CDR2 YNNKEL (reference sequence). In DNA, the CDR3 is TGTGCCAGCAGCCAAGATGTGGGGGGGCTTAACAATGAGCAGTTCTTC. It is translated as CASSQDVGGLNNEQFF.

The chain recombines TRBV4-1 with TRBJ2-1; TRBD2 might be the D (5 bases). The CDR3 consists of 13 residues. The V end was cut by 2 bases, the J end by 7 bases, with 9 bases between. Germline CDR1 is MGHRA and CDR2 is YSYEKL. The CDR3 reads CASSQPTRNEQFF. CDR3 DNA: TGCGCCAGCAGCCAACCTACTAGGAATGAGCAGTTCTTC.

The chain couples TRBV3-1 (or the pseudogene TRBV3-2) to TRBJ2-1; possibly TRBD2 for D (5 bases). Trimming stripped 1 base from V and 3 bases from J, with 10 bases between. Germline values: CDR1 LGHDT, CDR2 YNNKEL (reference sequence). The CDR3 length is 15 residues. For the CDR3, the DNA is TGTGCCAGCAGCCAAGGGTGGGAGAACTACAATGAGCAGTTCTTC. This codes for CASSQGWENYNEQFF.